This T cell receptor beta chain came from a study of cytotoxic CD8 clonotypes in ibrutinib-treated CLL (dated by TCRdb to the early 2020s). Background on the whole study: The cohort had about a dozen relapsed/refractory and approximately 15 treatment-naive patients; some 17 were IGHV unmutated. Responses were partial in some 24 patients and complete in 2; after median approximately 69 months follow-up, roughly 14 stayed in remission and approximately 12 progressed. The response samples were drawn at a median of approximately 11 months into treatment, with a range of roughly 6 to 40 months. Samples averaged about 260,000 productive templates and tens of thousands of productive rearrangements. Of the roughly 90 participants in the trial, about 25 had longitudinal samples available. Cryopreserved peripheral blood mononuclear cells were obtained prior to treatment, at the time of response, and at either disease progression or sustained remission. Patients were still on ibrutinib when every remission and progressive disease sample was collected.

Reading the germline V gene gives CDR1 MDHEN and CDR2 SYDVKM. The V end loses 6 bases and the J end loses 6 bases, and a stretch of 15 bases separates them. The CDR3 has 15 amino acids, counting the end cysteine and phenylalanine. Only the CDR3 DNA stays, 45 bases, in frame from base 1. Results and caveats for the whole study, not just this receptor: Clonality rose at ibrutinib response, remained stable during sustained remission, and dropped back toward baseline at progression. Public clonotypes were rare and either shrank or stayed stable during treatment, and the rise in clonality at ibrutinib response reflected expansion of private clonotypes. Sampling times were not matched between patients in sustained remission and patients whose disease was progressing, and lymph node repertoires were not examined. At baseline, clonality was higher than in age-matched healthy donors and showed a strong correlation with circulating CD8+ T-cell counts.

For TCR beta library preparation, approximately 2 micrograms of genomic DNA were extracted from the cryopreserved PBMCs. Longitudinal blood samples from CLL patients on ibrutinib monotherapy underwent high-throughput TCR beta sequencing. Patients were enrolled in a phase 2 open-label single-center ibrutinib monotherapy trial. On a MiSeq, deep resolution sequencing aimed for a depth between 1 in 1 million and 1 in 200,000 T cells, with each clonotype covered roughly 10x on average. The immunoSEQ hsTCRB Kit was used to generate TCR beta libraries. As for the original processing: Data were analyzed with ImmunoSEQ Data Assistant and ImmunoSEQ Analyzer, with V, D and J genes assigned per IMGT definitions. Clonality was computed as one minus normalized Shannon entropy of productive rearrangement frequencies, ranging from 0 to 1. Only overrepresented clonotypes making up at least 0.05% of the repertoire of each patient were included in the public clonotype analysis. Repertoires from more than ten age-matched healthy donors in immuneACCESS were used as clonality controls. Entries here come from immuneACCESS through TCRdb and include only in-frame sequences with V and J called. Some clones fail to appear in such tables; in the studies checked, an unresolved V gene covers under half of the shortfall, and the cause of the remainder is unknown. Clonal size and the V and J genes are those of that table, whereas D and trimming came from the DNA. This sample comprises under 150,000 clones, 80% of them detected only once. About 7.6% of the sample is in the top ten clones.

As regards this clone: Its antigen specificity is not known. Base quality data are lacking; no much larger clone is found one base away.

The chain is assembled from TRBV28 and TRBJ1-6; no D gene is confidently identified. The receptor's source is a human donor with chronic lymphocytic leukemia. The source was PBMCs, collected after 36 months of ibrutinib treatment. CDR3 region: CASSGQGQSNSPLHF. The DNA sequence follows: TGTGCCAGCAGCGGGCAAGGGCAGTCTAATTCACCCCTCCACTTT.